This paragraph covers one TCR beta chain sequence. Antigen: not known. The CDR3 has 10 residues. The V and J ends lost 1 base and 14 bases respectively, with 11 bases between them. CDR1 is DFQATT, CDR2 SNEGSKA, per germline (reference sequence). Profiling relied on immunoSEQ multiplex PCR, and the TCRdb table lists in-frame clones only, not all of them. This sample has roughly 280,000 clones; 80% to 90% occur once, and the top ten carry approximately 1%. This record comes from a study of cytomegalovirus exposure and HLA in healthy donors. Whole-study context: The roughly 120 validation repertoires and the approximately 700 first-cohort repertoires shared a platform, a later analysis reported. Study conclusions and caveats: Researchers catalogued 150 or so TCR beta chains as cytomegalovirus-associated. Rarity marked most TCR sequences, yet some public TCRs occurred in many donors.

Sequencing was carried out using PBMCs. This chain joins TRBV20-1 and TRBJ1-2, with D perhaps TRBD1 (6 bases). This TCR derives from a young woman in good health and CMV-seronegative. CDR3: CSARGQEDTF. CDR3 bases: TGCAGTGCTAGAGGACAGGAGGATACCTTC.